This TCR beta chain was observed in a study of cytomegalovirus exposure and HLA in healthy donors (dated by TCRdb to 2017 to 2019). Describing the broader study: An earlier analysis of approximately 590 of the donors reported 276 Gb of sequence data and approximately 110 million unique TCR beta sequences from around 200 million T cells. Roughly 300 gigabases of sequencing data and approximately 93 million unique TCR sequences were included in an early release covering around 650 HLA-typed donors. Of the 300 to 450 genotyped donors, about 80% fell in the genetic ancestry cluster associated with self-reported Caucasian donors. The study was designed to test whether signatures of past pathogen exposure could be identified by cataloging public T cell receptors. The T cell repertoires of 670 or so subjects were profiled by immunosequencing and related to cytomegalovirus serostatus. Besides the first cohort of roughly 640 subjects, a separate validation cohort made up of 90 to 150 different subjects was used. To predict cytomegalovirus infection status, the study brought together high-throughput TCR immunosequencing, statistical association of individual TCRs with disease status, and machine learning. To study patterns of TCR occurrence, a later analysis re-analyzed previously published TCR beta repertoires from several hundred donors and added high-resolution HLA genotyping. In the later analysis, no new phenotypic data were used to find candidate immune exposures; instead, reliance was placed on TCR beta sequences and their occurrence across donors. An earlier analysis of 587 of the donors used high-throughput TCR beta sequencing to judge whether each TCR beta V gene segment behaved as functional or pseudogenic. Donor age, sex, ethnicity and CMV serostatus were compiled together with the repertoire data. In a later genetic analysis, genome-wide SNP genotypes for about three fifths of the roughly 670 donors were used, and that subset was treated as a discovery cohort. All discovery cohort repertoires had been generated using a single sequencing platform. HLA typing covered class I and class II loci at four-digit resolution. The number of donors typed differed by locus, with 629-630 for A, B, C, DRB1 and DQB1, over 500 for DQA1, about 610 for DPA1, and 450 to 480 for DPB1. Because of strong linkage in the cohort, roughly five DR-DQ haplotypes were treated as single units for association and clustering. Among around 400 genotyped donors of the cohort, an average of approximately 240,000 unique TCR beta nucleotide sequences was sequenced per donor, of which about 19% were non-productive.

Concerning this clone itself: Its antigen is not yet known. No base quality values were provided; no much bigger clone lies one nucleotide off.

In total, 666 healthy bone marrow donors made up the cohort. Cohort members were all nominally healthy when sampled, although unrecorded immune exposures were likely present. The donor tested CMV seropositive, placing the donor among the approximately 290 seropositive members of the cohort. A peripheral blood sample was collected from each donor, and TCR beta sequencing was performed on peripheral blood mononuclear cells. The Qiagen DNeasy Blood Extraction Kit was used to extract genomic DNA from the blood cell samples. Results the study describes overall, beyond this receptor: Most TCR sequences were observed very rarely across donors, whereas some public TCRs were present in many individuals. A few of the identified cytomegalovirus-associated TCR beta chains were confirmed in vitro to be specific for cytomegalovirus antigens. CMV serostatus was the only immune exposure information available for the cohort. Sequencing depth was assumed to be roughly uniform across donors in the presence/absence analyses, though that assumption may not hold. In the study, approximately 150 TCR beta chains were listed as associated with cytomegalovirus. Because counts were too low, around 18 rarely observed V segments, including chromosome 9 orphons, were left out of the earlier analysis of over 550 of the donors. Correlated functional status among segregating V segments might reflect linkage disequilibrium, but an unknown experimental factor could not be ruled out. Only TCR beta chains were sequenced in this cohort, and the absence of alpha or paired-chain data limited detectable features. In a later analysis, 16,951 TCR beta sequences were associated with specific HLA alleles at a false discovery rate of 0.05. A later analysis found that TCR association rates varied across HLA loci, with DRB1 alleles showing the most associated TCRs and HLA-C alleles the fewest. The sequencing pipeline was judged likely to have produced a cluster of highly shared sequence variants as a technical artifact. HLA typing was unavailable for some donors at each locus, so association tests used only the typed subset. The authors suggested that the approach could potentially be extended to other disease states and immunological phenotypes. A further reported finding was that TCR beta sequences accurately predicted the HLA-A and HLA-B alleles for most subjects in the first cohort. According to a later analysis, parvovirus B19, influenza, CMV and Epstein-Barr virus appeared linked to several top co-occurrence clusters. V-gene and J-gene trimming of TCR beta chains was associated with a missense DCLRE1C variant in a later genetic analysis, and the association was replicated in an independent cohort. Assigning TCR associations to individual alleles was difficult when HLA alleles, especially DR and DQ, strongly co-occurred. A later genetic analysis reported fewer N-insertions in productive TCRs among donors in an Asian-associated ancestry cluster than the roughly 690-donor mean. A later analysis found that most CMV-associated TCR beta chains appeared HLA-restricted, with HLA associations seemingly driven largely by CMV exposure. Compared with equally common non-associated chains, HLA-associated TCR beta chains in a later analysis were more clonally expanded and had lower generation probabilities. In an earlier analysis of a few hundred of the donors, most TCR beta V segments were observed in productive rearrangements about 87% or about 30% of the time, broadly matching IMGT annotations. The classifier was reported to diagnose cytomegalovirus status with high specificity and sensitivity in both the original cohort and the validation cohort.

Receptor libraries were prepared by the immunoSEQ multiplex PCR assay. The multiplex PCR relied on a mix of 60 forward primers for TCR Vbeta segments and 13 reverse primers for TCR Jbeta segments. Amplification of the CDR3 region of rearranged TCR beta genes was performed with a multiplex PCR assay on genomic DNA. The amplified TCR beta libraries were sequenced on the Illumina HiSeq System as 87-base-pair reads. As for the original processing: A later analysis counted about 82 million unique TCR beta chains across the 666 repertoires, and roughly 11 million of these chains were shared by at least two donors. Raw reads were error-corrected and collapsed into unique sequences by a nearest-neighbor algorithm in which closely related sequences were merged to remove PCR and sequencing errors. To assign V, D and J gene segments, CDR3 sequences were aligned to IMGT reference sequences. For a sequence to be retained, a match of at least six nucleotides was required to both a V gene segment and a J gene segment. Rearrangements were classified as productive when the CDR3 lacked stop codons and remained in frame with V and J, and all other rearrangements were classified as non-productive. CDR3 was defined according to IMGT convention as the region running from the second conserved V-encoded cysteine to the conserved J-encoded phenylalanine. In an earlier analysis of more than 550 of the donors, sequences lacking an unambiguous match to a single V gene segment were excluded. In an earlier analysis of approximately 550 of the donors, V segments were called functional above 56.7% productive rearrangements and were called segregating when the between-donor standard deviation exceeded 5%. To diagnose cytomegalovirus status from the catalog of TCR beta chain sequences, a statistical classification framework was built. In a later analysis, V and J genes were assigned by comparing TCR nucleotide sequences against IMGT/GENE-DB human TR gene sequences. In a later analysis, CDR3 sequences and most-parsimonious VDJ recombination scenarios were assigned using the TCRdist pipeline. In a later analysis, every TCR beta chain was defined by the combination of its CDR3 amino acid sequence and its V-gene family, and reads without a unique V-gene family were dropped. A later analysis removed 550 to 700 highly shared, low-generation-probability nucleotide sequences to deal with suspected cross-contamination and a sequencing artifact. In a later analysis, a clonal expansion index for each public chain was calculated from normalized within-repertoire ranks of inferred template counts. A later analysis computed generation probabilities with a VDJ recombination model fitted to out-of-frame rearrangements, and checked the results against IGoR. Hypergeometric tests were used in a later analysis to score TCR-TCR, TCR-HLA and TCR-CMV co-occurrence, with a repertoire-size bias correction applied to the TCR pairs. To estimate false discovery rates, a later analysis permuted the HLA or CMV assignments 20 times. A later analysis grouped co-occurring TCRs with DBSCAN, adding TCRdist sequence similarity when clustering within HLA-allele-positive subsets. Repertoires with fewer than 30,000 or more than 120,000 public chains were left out of co-occurrence clustering, as were five repertoires with anomalous nucleotide sharing. TCRdb provides this immuneACCESS table in a form limited to in-frame rearrangements. Some clones are lacking; in checked studies, under half of them reflect an unresolved V gene, and why the rest are absent is not known. D and trimming were read from the DNA, whereas the V and J calls and clone size are those reported in that table. For this sample the table gives under 120,000 clones, of which over 65% were detected only once. The ten largest clones represent roughly 4.9% of the sample.

The source of this sequence is a female donor in good health and CMV-seropositive. The sample comprised PBMCs.

The DNA sequence is TGTGCCAGCAGCCCAAGACAGGGAATATCCACTGGGGCCAACGTCCTGACTTTC. Its translation reads: CASSPRQGISTGANVLTF. In this chain, TRBV5-4 is recombined with TRBJ2-6; 7 of the junction bases match TRBD1. After removal of 4 bases from V and 2 bases from J, the junction retains 12 bases not matched to a gene. CDR1 and CDR2, per the germline V gene (reference sequence), are SGHNT and YYREEE. From the cysteine through the phenylalanine, the CDR3 covers 18 amino acids. Just CDR3 DNA is preserved here, 54 bases in frame from base 1. Extended through the reference TRBV5-4 and TRBJ2-6 proteins, this CDR3 yields the full variable domain: ETGVTQSPTHLIKTRGQQVTLRCSSQSGHNTVSWYQQALGQGPQFIFQYYREEENGRGNFPPRFSGLQFPNYSSELNVNALELDDSALYLCASSPRQGISTGANVLTFGAGSRLTVL.